This T cell receptor (beta chain) was observed in a study of CD4 T cell repertoires in COVID-19. Study-wide context: Other coronavirus spike proteins restimulated relabeled CFSE-low cells expanded with IL-2 for 9 to 10 days.

Only one count was recorded for this clone. Its antigen is unidentified. Produced via immunoSEQ multiplex PCR; TCRdb's table is partial and in-frame only. Counted here are approximately 75,000 clones, roughly 80% occurring once; the ten biggest clones make up about 0.61%. Whole-study findings and limits: Several top expanded SARS-CoV-2-reactive clonotypes were shared by two or three memory subsets. In SARS-CoV and/or HKU1 spike cultures, between about 6.5 and 28% of SARS-CoV-2 clonotypes reappeared.

The memory T cells were sequenced right after ex vivo isolation, without culture. This specimen consisted of CD4+ T cells from peripheral blood, obtained after recovery from COVID-19. This sequence originates from a human donor who had COVID-19.

In DNA, the CDR3 is TGTGCCAGCAGCCAAGCATACCAGAGCTCCTACGAGCAGTACTTC. Translating it yields CASSQAYQSSYEQYF. The V gene is TRBV4-2, the J gene TRBJ2-7; D gene uncertain. This CDR3 has 15 amino acids. The V gene's germline CDR1 is LGHNA and CDR2 YNFKEQ. Trimming left V 1 base short and J 0 bases short, with 10 bases between.